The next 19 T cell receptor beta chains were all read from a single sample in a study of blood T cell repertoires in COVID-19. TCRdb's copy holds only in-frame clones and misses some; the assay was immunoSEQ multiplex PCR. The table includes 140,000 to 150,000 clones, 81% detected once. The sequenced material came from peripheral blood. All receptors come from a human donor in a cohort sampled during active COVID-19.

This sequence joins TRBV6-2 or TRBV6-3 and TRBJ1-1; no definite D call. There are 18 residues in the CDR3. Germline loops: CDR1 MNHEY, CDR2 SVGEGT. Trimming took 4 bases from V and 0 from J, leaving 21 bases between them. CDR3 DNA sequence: TGTGCCAGCAGTTTTTCTTACGGAACCCGGCAGGTGAACACTGAAGCTTTCTTT. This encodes CASSFSYGTRQVNTEAFF.

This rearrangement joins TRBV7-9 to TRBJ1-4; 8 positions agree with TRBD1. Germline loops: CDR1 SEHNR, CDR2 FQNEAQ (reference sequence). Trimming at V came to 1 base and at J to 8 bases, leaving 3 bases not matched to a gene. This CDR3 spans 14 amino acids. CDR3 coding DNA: TGTGCCAGCAGCTTAGGACAGGGGCGAGAAAAACTGTTTTTT. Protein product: CASSLGQGREKLFF.

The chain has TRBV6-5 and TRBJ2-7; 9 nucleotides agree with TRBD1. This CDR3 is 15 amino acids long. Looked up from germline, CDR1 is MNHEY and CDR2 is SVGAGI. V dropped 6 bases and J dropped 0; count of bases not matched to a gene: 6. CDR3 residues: CASSNGQGSSYEQYF. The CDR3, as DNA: TGTGCCAGCAGCAATGGACAGGGGAGCTCCTACGAGCAGTACTTC.

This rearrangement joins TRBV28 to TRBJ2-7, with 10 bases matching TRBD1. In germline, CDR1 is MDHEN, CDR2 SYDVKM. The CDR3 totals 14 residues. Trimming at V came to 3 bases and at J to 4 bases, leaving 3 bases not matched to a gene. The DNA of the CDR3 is TGTGCCAGCAGTTTGGGGGACAGGGGTTACGAGCAGTACTTC. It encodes CASSLGDRGYEQYF.

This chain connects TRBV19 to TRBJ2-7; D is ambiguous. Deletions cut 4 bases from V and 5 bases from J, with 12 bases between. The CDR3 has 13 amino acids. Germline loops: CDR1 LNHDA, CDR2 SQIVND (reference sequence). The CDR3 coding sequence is TGTGCCAGTAGTACGTGGTTAGCAGACGAGCAGTACTTC. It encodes CASSTWLADEQYF.

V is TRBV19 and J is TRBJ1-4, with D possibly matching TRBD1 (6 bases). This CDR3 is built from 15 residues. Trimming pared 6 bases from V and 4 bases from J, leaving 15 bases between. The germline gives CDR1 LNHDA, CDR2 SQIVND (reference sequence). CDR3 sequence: CASSPRRGFNEKLFF. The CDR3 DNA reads TGTGCCAGTAGCCCACGCAGGGGATTTAATGAAAAACTGTTTTTT.

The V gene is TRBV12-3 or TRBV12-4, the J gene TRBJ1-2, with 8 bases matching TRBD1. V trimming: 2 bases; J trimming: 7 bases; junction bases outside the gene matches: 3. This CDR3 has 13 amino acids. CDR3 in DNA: TGTGCCAGCAGTTTAACAGGGGGGTCTGGCTACACCTTC. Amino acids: CASSLTGGSGYTF.

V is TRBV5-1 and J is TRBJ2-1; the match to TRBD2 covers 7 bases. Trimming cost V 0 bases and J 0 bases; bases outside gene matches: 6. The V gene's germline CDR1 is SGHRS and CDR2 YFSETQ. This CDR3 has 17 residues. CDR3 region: CASSLAVGGSSYNEQFF. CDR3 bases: TGCGCCAGCAGCTTGGCGGTCGGCGGGAGCTCCTACAATGAGCAGTTCTTC. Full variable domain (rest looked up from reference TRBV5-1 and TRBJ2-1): KAGVTQTPRYLIKTRGQQVTLSCSPISGHRSVSWYQQTPGQGLQFLFEYFSETQRNKGNFPGRFSGRQFSNSRSEMNVSTLELGDSALYLCASSLAVGGSSYNEQFFGPGTRLTVL.

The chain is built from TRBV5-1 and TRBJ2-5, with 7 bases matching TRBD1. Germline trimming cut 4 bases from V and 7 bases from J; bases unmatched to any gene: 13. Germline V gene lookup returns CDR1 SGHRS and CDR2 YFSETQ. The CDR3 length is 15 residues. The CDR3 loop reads CASSASTGNGGTQYF. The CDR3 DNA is TGCGCCAGCAGCGCCTCGACAGGGAATGGGGGGACCCAGTACTTC.

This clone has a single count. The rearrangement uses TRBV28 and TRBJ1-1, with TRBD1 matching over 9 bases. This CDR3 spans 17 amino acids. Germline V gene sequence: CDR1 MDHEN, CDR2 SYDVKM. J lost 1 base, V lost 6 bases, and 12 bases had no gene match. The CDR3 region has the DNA TGTGCCAGCAGACAACGGACAGGGGTCATGAGGAACACTGAAGCTTTCTTT. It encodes CASRQRTGVMRNTEAFF. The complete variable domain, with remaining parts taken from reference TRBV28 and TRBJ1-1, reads DVKVTQSSRYLVKRTGEKVFLECVQDMDHENMFWYRQDPGLGLRLIYFSYDVKMKEKGDIPEGYSVSREKKERFSLILESASTNQTSMYLCASRQRTGVMRNTEAFFGQGTRLTVV.

The chain's CDR3 is CASSRETGGWETQYF. CDR3 nucleotide sequence: TGTGCCAGCTCACGGGAGACAGGGGGCTGGGAGACCCAGTACTTC. This chain joins TRBV18 and TRBJ2-5; 10 bases align to TRBD1. Germline CDR1 is KGHSH and CDR2 is LQKENI. This CDR3 has 15 residues. Trimming at V came to 4 bases and at J to 5 bases, leaving 7 bases not matched to a gene.

The DNA for the CDR3 is TGTGCCAGCAGTTACTCGAAACAGGGGGCAGGGCAGCCCCAGCATTTT. The encoded protein is CASSYSKQGAGQPQHF. The genes are TRBV6-5 and TRBJ1-5; TRBD1 matches at 9 bases. J was trimmed by 7 bases and V by 0 bases; bases with no gene match: 7. This CDR3 has 16 amino acids. Germline V lookup: CDR1 MNHEY, CDR2 SVGAGI.

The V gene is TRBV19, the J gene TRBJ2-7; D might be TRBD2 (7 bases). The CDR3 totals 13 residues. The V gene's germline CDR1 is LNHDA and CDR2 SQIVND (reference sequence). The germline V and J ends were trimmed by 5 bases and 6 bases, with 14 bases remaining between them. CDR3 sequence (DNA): TGTGCCAGTAGTGCCGCGGGGGCTCGCGAGCAGTACTTC. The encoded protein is CASSAAGAREQYF.

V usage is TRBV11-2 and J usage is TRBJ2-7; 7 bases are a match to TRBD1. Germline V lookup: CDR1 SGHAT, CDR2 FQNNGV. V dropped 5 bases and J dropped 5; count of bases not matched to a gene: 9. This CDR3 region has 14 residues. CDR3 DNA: TGTGCCAGCAGCCAACAGACAGGGATCCACGAGCAGTACTTC. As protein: CASSQQTGIHEQYF.

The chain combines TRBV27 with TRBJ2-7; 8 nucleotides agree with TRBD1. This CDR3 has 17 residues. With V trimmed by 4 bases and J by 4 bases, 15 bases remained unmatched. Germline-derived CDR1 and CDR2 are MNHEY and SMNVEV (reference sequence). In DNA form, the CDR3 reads TGTGCCAGCAGTTCCGCCACCTCACAGGGGGACTGGTACGAGCAGTACTTC. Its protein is CASSSATSQGDWYEQYF.

The CDR3, as DNA: TGTGCCAGCAGTTTCGTTGGACAGTCAGCGAACACCGGGGAGCTGTTTTTT. It translates to CASSFVGQSANTGELFF. The chain has TRBV27 and TRBJ2-2, with D possibly matching TRBD1 (6 bases). V lost 3 bases to trimming and J lost 0 bases, with 14 bases between them. The germline CDR1 and CDR2 sequences are MNHEY and SMNVEV (reference sequence). CDR3 length equals 17 residues.

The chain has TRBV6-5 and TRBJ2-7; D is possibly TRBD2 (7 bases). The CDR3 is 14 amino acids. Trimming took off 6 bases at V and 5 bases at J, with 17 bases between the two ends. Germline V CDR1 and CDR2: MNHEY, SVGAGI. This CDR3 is CASRPSGEGNEQYF. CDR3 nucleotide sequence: TGTGCCAGCAGACCATCAGGGGAGGGGAACGAGCAGTACTTC.

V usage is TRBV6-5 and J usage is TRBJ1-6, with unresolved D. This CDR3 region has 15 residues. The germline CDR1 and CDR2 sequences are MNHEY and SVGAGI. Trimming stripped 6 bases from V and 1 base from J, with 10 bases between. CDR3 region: CASSRRQSYNSPLHF. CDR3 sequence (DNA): TGTGCCAGCAGCCGGAGGCAGTCCTATAATTCACCCCTCCACTTT.

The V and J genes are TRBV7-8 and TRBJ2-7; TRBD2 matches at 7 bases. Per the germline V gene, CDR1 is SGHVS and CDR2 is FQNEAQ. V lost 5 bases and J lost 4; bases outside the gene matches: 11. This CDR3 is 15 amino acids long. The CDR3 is CASSGRGGQAYEQYF. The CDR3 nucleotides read TGTGCCAGCAGCGGTAGGGGAGGGCAAGCTTACGAGCAGTACTTC.